Presented here are 26 T cell receptor beta chains from one specimen sequenced in a study of shared clonotypes between healthy human individuals. Using immunoSEQ multiplex PCR, the repertoire was profiled, and TCRdb retains in-frame clones only, with some absent. Of roughly 500,000 clones listed, approximately 79% are singletons. The sample taken for sequencing was PBMCs. Source of these receptors: a woman in her thirties or forties in good health. Some clones in this sample may be carry-over from other donors' samples.

The rearrangement links TRBV2 to TRBJ1-1, with D hard to call. V was trimmed by 5 bases and J by 0 bases, leaving 16 bases between them. In germline, CDR1 is SNHLY, CDR2 FYNNEI. The CDR3 has 16 residues. The chain's CDR3 is CASSKVAGPMNTEAFF. For the CDR3, the DNA is TGTGCCAGCAGTAAGGTCGCAGGTCCCATGAACACTGAAGCTTTCTTT.

The sample holds a few counts of this clone. J is TRBJ1-5 and V is TRBV30; D remains ambiguous. Trimming stripped 0 bases from V and 9 bases from J, with 9 bases between. The germline V gene encodes CDR1 GTSNPN and CDR2 SVGIG (reference sequence). The CDR3 runs 12 residues. This CDR3 is CAWSVLSRPQHF. The CDR3 region has the DNA TGTGCCTGGAGTGTATTGAGCCGGCCCCAGCATTTT.

This rearrangement joins TRBV7-8 to TRBJ2-7, with TRBD2 matching 11 bases. Germline-derived CDR1 and CDR2 are SGHVS and FQNEAQ. The V segment lost 5 bases and the J segment 0 bases; nucleotides outside the gene matches: 3. The CDR3 is 15 amino acids. The DNA of the CDR3 is TGTGCCAGCAGCCCGGGACTAGCGGACTCCTACGAGCAGTACTTC. Amino acid sequence: CASSPGLADSYEQYF.

The genes are TRBV10-3 and TRBJ2-7; 7 positions match TRBD2. In germline, CDR1 is ENHRY, CDR2 SYGVKD. The CDR3 spans 15 residues. V gave up 0 bases and J gave up 1 base; unmatched junction bases: 3. The CDR3 DNA is TGTGCCATCAGTGAGTCGTACGGGGGGTCCTACGAGCAGTACTTC. Amino acids: CAISESYGGSYEQYF.

The rearrangement uses TRBV18 and TRBJ2-7; D ambiguous. Looked up from germline, CDR1 is KGHSH and CDR2 is LQKENI. The V end lost 2 bases, the J end lost 4 bases, and 12 bases lay between the germline ends. The CDR3 covers 14 residues. As DNA, the CDR3 is TGTGCCAGCTCACCAGTTAGCAGCGTATACGAGCAGTACTTC. Protein sequence: CASSPVSSVYEQYF.

This chain joins TRBV19 and TRBJ1-4, with D possibly TRBD1 on 5 matching bases. Germline V gene lookup returns CDR1 LNHDA and CDR2 SQIVND (reference sequence). The V and J ends lost 6 bases and 10 bases respectively, with 18 bases between them. The CDR3 is made up of 14 amino acids. For the CDR3, the DNA is TGTGCCAGTAGCCCTCTGGGGCCCGAACCAAAACTGTTTTTT. It codes for CASSPLGPEPKLFF.

CDR3 amino acids: CATSRGYNYGYTF. DNA of the CDR3: TGTGCCACCAGCAGAGGTTATAACTATGGCTACACCTTC. This chain links TRBV15 with TRBJ1-2; no clear D. This CDR3 has 13 residues. Germline CDR1 and CDR2: LNHNV and YYDKDF (reference sequence). Trimming shortened V by 1 base and J by 1 base, and 4 bases separated the two germline ends.

As concerns this clone: Other DNA sequences in this sample translate to the same CDR3. The chain combines TRBV4-3 with TRBJ1-1; D ambiguous. The CDR3 totals 14 residues. V was pared by 0 bases and J by 1 base, with 6 bases between. In germline, CDR1 is LGHNA, CDR2 YSLEER. The CDR3 here is CASSQDGANTEAFF. CDR3 coding DNA: TGCGCCAGCAGCCAAGACGGCGCGAACACTGAAGCTTTCTTT.

Written as DNA, the CDR3 is TGTGCCAGTAGTACCTGGACCCTAGAACGAGCTTTCTTT. Translated: CASSTWTLERAFF. The chain is built from TRBV19 and TRBJ1-1, with no clear D. This CDR3 is 13 amino acids long. Trimming removed 4 bases from V and 10 bases from J, with 16 bases in between. The germline V gene encodes CDR1 LNHDA and CDR2 SQIVND (reference sequence).

The CDR3 coding sequence is TGTGCCAGCACGCCCTGGGACAGGGCCCACAATGAGCAGTTCTTC. It encodes CASTPWDRAHNEQFF. V and J are TRBV7-6 and TRBJ2-1; 9 bases line up with TRBD1. From germline, CDR1 is SGHVS and CDR2 FNYEAQ. The junction had 9 bases not matched to a gene; V was cut back by 7 bases and J by 5 bases. The CDR3 loop spans 15 amino acids.

This clone was counted at least ten times. The genes are TRBV6-4 and TRBJ1-5; TRBD1 agrees at 7 bases. The CDR3 has 14 residues. Germline trimming cut 6 bases from V and 1 base from J; bases unmatched to any gene: 3. Germline V gene data show CDR1 as MRHNA and CDR2 as SNTAGT. The CDR3 spells CASSPTGSNQPQHF. The CDR3 region has the DNA TGTGCCAGCAGCCCGACAGGGAGCAATCAGCCCCAGCATTTT.

The rearrangement joins TRBV9 to TRBJ2-1; 7 nucleotides match TRBD1. V shed 4 bases and J 2 bases; nucleotides not matched to a gene: 3. The CDR3 loop spans 14 amino acids. The V gene's germline CDR1 is SGDLS and CDR2 YYNGEE. Written as DNA, the CDR3 is TGTGCCAGCAGCTTGGGACAGCCCTACAATGAGCAGTTCTTC. It encodes CASSLGQPYNEQFF.

The V gene is TRBV12-5, the J gene TRBJ1-1; D may be TRBD1 (6 bases). Trimming removed 1 base from V and 4 bases from J, with 13 bases in between. Germline assignment: CDR1 LGHNT and CDR2 FRNRAP. The CDR3 is made up of 15 amino acids. Here the CDR3 DNA reads TGTGCTAGTGGTTTGGGAGACAGGTCGAGCACTGAAGCTTTCTTT. It yields the protein CASGLGDRSSTEAFF.

The chain employs TRBV5-1 and TRBJ2-3; D assignment may be TRBD1 or TRBD2 (5 bases each). Trimming stripped 3 bases from V and 6 bases from J, with 11 bases between. Germline-derived CDR1 and CDR2 are SGHRS and YFSETQ. The CDR3 length is 13 residues. CDR3 sequence (DNA): TGCGCCAGCAGCTCCCAGGGCGGGGATACGCAGTATTTT. It translates to CASSSQGGDTQYF.

V gene TRBV5-1 combines with J gene TRBJ2-7, with D unresolved. The ends were cut back, 0 bases at V and 3 bases at J, with 16 bases in the middle. The germline V gene encodes CDR1 SGHRS and CDR2 YFSETQ. CDR3 length equals 16 residues. The CDR3 is CASSLGPRLQDYEQYF. For the CDR3, the DNA is TGCGCCAGCAGCTTGGGTCCCAGGCTTCAGGACTACGAGCAGTACTTC.

This clone was recorded many times. The chain has TRBV7-8 and TRBJ2-7; no reliable D call. This CDR3 has 13 residues. Trimming stripped 0 bases from V and 3 bases from J, with 6 bases between. CDR1 and CDR2 (germline): SGHVS, FQNEAQ. The CDR3 protein is CASSLAPYYEQYF. The CDR3 DNA is TGTGCCAGCAGCTTAGCCCCATACTACGAGCAGTACTTC.

The gene calls are TRBV5-1 and TRBJ2-3; D perhaps matches TRBD2 (5 bases). V dropped 3 bases and J dropped 6 bases, with 17 bases sitting between them. The CDR3 spans 15 residues. Looked up from germline, CDR1 is SGHRS and CDR2 is YFSETQ. The CDR3 spells CASSSFVGGSDTQYF. CDR3 in DNA: TGCGCCAGCAGCTCATTCGTCGGAGGTTCGGATACGCAGTATTTT.

This chain joins TRBV2 and TRBJ1-1; 10 nucleotides align to TRBD1. Per the germline V gene, CDR1 is SNHLY and CDR2 is FYNNEI. V was clipped by 4 bases and J by 1 base; unmatched bases: 0. CDR3 length equals 14 residues. CDR3 amino acids: CASSGQGANTEAFF. Written as DNA, the CDR3 is TGTGCCAGCAGTGGACAGGGGGCGAACACTGAAGCTTTCTTT.

The V and J genes are TRBV19 and TRBJ1-5; 7 nucleotides line up with TRBD1. The germline gives CDR1 LNHDA, CDR2 SQIVND (reference sequence). V shed 4 bases, J shed 0 bases, and the junction held 6 bases outside the gene matches. This CDR3 comprises 16 residues. This chain's CDR3 is CASSTAGGYSNQPQHF. In nucleotides, the CDR3 is TGTGCCAGTAGTACTGCAGGGGGGTATAGCAATCAGCCCCAGCATTTT.

V gene TRBV9 combines with J gene TRBJ1-1, with 12 bases identical to TRBD1. V was clipped by 5 bases and J by 5 bases; unmatched bases: 4. Germline lookup yields CDR1 SGDLS and CDR2 YYNGEE. The CDR3 extends over 14 amino acids. The CDR3 region has the DNA TGTGCCAGCAGGCCGGGACAGGGGGCTACTGAAGCTTTCTTT. Translation: CASRPGQGATEAFF.

The chain combines TRBV6-6 with TRBJ1-2; D perhaps matches TRBD1 (5 bases). The germline V and J ends were trimmed by 7 bases and 8 bases, with 11 bases remaining between them. The CDR3 contains 11 residues. Germline lookup yields CDR1 MNHNY and CDR2 SVGAGI (reference sequence). The chain's CDR3 is CASTGDVGYTF. The CDR3 DNA sequence: TGTGCCAGCACCGGGGACGTCGGCTACACCTTC.

This chain joins TRBV5-1 and TRBJ1-1; D is unclear. CDR1 and CDR2 from the germline V gene are SGHRS and YFSETQ. The CDR3 is made up of 12 amino acids. Deletions cut 5 bases from V and 4 bases from J, with 9 bases between. The CDR3 DNA is TGCGCCAGCAGAGCGAGTTTCACTGAAGCTTTCTTT. Translating gives CASRASFTEAFF.

This chain connects TRBV11-3 to TRBJ1-1; D call uncertain. V dropped 3 bases and J dropped 0 bases, with 5 bases sitting between them. The CDR3 has 13 amino acids. Germline V CDR1 and CDR2: SGHNT, YENEEA. This chain's CDR3 is CASSFQMNTEAFF. The CDR3 DNA is TGTGCCAGCAGCTTCCAAATGAACACTGAAGCTTTCTTT.

J is TRBJ2-2 and V is TRBV7-8; possible D gene TRBD1, 6 bases. The germline V gene has CDR1 SGHVS and CDR2 FQNEAQ. The V end was cut by 5 bases, the J end by 1 base, with 17 bases between. This CDR3 spans 17 amino acids. As DNA, the CDR3 is TGTGCCAGCAGCGCCAGGGGCGGCAGGGGGAACACCGGGGAGCTGTTTTTT. This gives the protein CASSARGGRGNTGELFF.

The CDR3 here is CASSLGYDRDTPNNYNEQFF. The CDR3 DNA is TGTGCCAGCAGCTTAGGTTACGACCGGGACACGCCCAATAATTACAATGAGCAGTTCTTC. The V and J genes are TRBV7-6 and TRBJ2-1, with D possibly TRBD1 on 6 matching bases. V was cut by 1 base and J by 4 bases, with 26 bases left in between. The germline CDR1 and CDR2 sequences are SGHVS and FNYEAQ. The CDR3 consists of 20 residues.

CDR3 coding DNA: TGCGCCAGCAGCCGAAACAGCGGGAATTGGGCGGATACGCAGTATTTT. It yields the protein CASSRNSGNWADTQYF. V and J are TRBV4-1 and TRBJ2-3; 7 nucleotides align to TRBD2. This CDR3 spans 16 amino acids. V shed 4 bases and J 6 bases; nucleotides not matched to a gene: 13. The germline gives CDR1 MGHRA, CDR2 YSYEKL.